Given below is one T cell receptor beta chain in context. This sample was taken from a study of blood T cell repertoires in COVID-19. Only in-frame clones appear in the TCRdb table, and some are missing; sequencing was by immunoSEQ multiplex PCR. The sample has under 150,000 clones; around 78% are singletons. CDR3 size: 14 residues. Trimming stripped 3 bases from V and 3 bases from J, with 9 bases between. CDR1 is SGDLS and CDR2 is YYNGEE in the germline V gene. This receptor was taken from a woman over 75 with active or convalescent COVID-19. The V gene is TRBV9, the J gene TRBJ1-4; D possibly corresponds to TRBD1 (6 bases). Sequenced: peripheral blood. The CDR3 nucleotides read TGTGCCAGCAGCGACACAGGGCCTAATGAAAAACTGTTTTTT. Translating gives CASSDTGPNEKLFF.